The 18 T cell receptor beta chains reported below all come from one sample, sequenced in a study of blood T cell repertoires in COVID-19. Sequenced by immunoSEQ multiplex PCR; TCRdb stores in-frame clones only, minus some. The table records 150,000 to 200,000 clones, approximately 90% of them present only once. The sequenced material came from peripheral blood. These receptors originate from a woman in her 30s with acute or convalescent COVID-19.

This clone has a single count. The V gene is TRBV3-1 (or the pseudogene TRBV3-2), the J gene TRBJ2-7; a possible D gene is TRBD2 (6 bases). The CDR3 is 14 residues long. Germline V gives CDR1 LGHDT, CDR2 YNNKEL (reference sequence). Trimming took 2 bases from V and 5 from J, leaving 13 bases between them. CDR3 coding DNA: TGTGCCAGCAGCCAAATTGGCCTAGCGAACGAGCAGTACTTC. It codes for CASSQIGLANEQYF.

The V call is TRBV19, the J call TRBJ2-4; D possibly corresponds to TRBD1 (5 bases). Germline CDR1 is LNHDA and CDR2 is SQIVND (reference sequence). Trimming removed 5 bases from V and 8 bases from J, with 13 bases in between. There are 13 residues in the CDR3. The CDR3 sequence is CASSSRQTDIQYF. CDR3 bases: TGTGCCAGTAGTTCCCGACAGACGGACATTCAGTACTTC.

The gene calls are TRBV6-5 and TRBJ2-1; D uncertain. Trimming took 7 bases from V and 1 from J, leaving 14 bases between them. This CDR3 contains 15 residues. Germline assignment: CDR1 MNHEY and CDR2 SVGAGI. This chain's CDR3 is CASIPLFRSYNEQFF. CDR3 in DNA: TGTGCCAGCATTCCCCTGTTTCGGTCCTACAATGAGCAGTTCTTC.

The table lists this clone with a count of one. The chain employs TRBV30 and TRBJ1-1, with TRBD1 matching over 9 bases. Germline CDR1 and CDR2: GTSNPN and SVGIG (reference sequence). V was clipped by 0 bases and J by 5 bases; unmatched bases: 7. The CDR3 is made up of 15 amino acids. Written as DNA, the CDR3 is TGTGCCTGGAGTGTACCCGGGACAGGGAGGACTGAAGCTTTCTTT. Encoded protein: CAWSVPGTGRTEAFF.

With respect to this clone: The DNA is omitted, as the CDR3 cannot be located on it reliably, and the CDR3 follows TCRdb's listing. This sequence joins TRBV6-2 or TRBV6-3 and TRBJ2-2; the DNA was not used to check the table's D call, TRBD1. The CDR3 region is 14 residues in length, termini included. Germline loops: CDR1 MNHEY, CDR2 SVGEGT. The CDR3 sequence: CASSSGQGTGELFF.

The chain carries TRBV7-9 and TRBJ1-1, with 7 bases fitting TRBD1. The CDR3 loop spans 13 amino acids. V lost 10 bases to trimming and J lost 1 base; unmatched junction nucleotides: 6. Germline V CDR1 and CDR2: SEHNR, FQNEAQ (reference sequence). CDR3 in amino acids: CATADRTNTEAFF. The CDR3 DNA is TGTGCCACCGCGGACAGGACGAACACTGAAGCTTTCTTT.

This clone came up a few times. The chain uses TRBV20-1 and TRBJ1-2, with D unclear. The CDR3 consists of 11 residues. The V and J ends lost 3 bases and 3 bases respectively, with 5 bases between them. From germline, CDR1 is DFQATT and CDR2 SNEGSKA (reference sequence). The CDR3 nucleotides read TGCAGTGCTAGTTCGGACTATGGCTACACCTTC. Protein product: CSASSDYGYTF.

This clone has a handful of counts. The chain joins TRBV5-1 to TRBJ2-7, with D tentatively TRBD1 (5 bases). Germline V CDR1 and CDR2: SGHRS, YFSETQ. The CDR3 is 15 residues long. V dropped 4 bases and J dropped 2 bases, with 16 bases sitting between them. The CDR3 reads CASSPQATRTYEQYF. For the CDR3, the DNA is TGCGCCAGCAGCCCACAGGCGACGAGAACCTACGAGCAGTACTTC.

Here the CDR3 reads CASSVRQNTIYF. The CDR3, as DNA: TGTGCCAGCAGTGTACGACAAAACACCATATATTTT. This sequence joins TRBV2 and TRBJ1-3; D is uncertain. The CDR3 covers 12 residues. Germline V gene lookup returns CDR1 SNHLY and CDR2 FYNNEI. V dropped 4 bases and J dropped 6 bases, with 7 bases sitting between them. Full variable domain (outside the CDR3, taken from reference TRBV2 and TRBJ1-3): EPEVTQTPSHQVTQMGQEVILRCVPISNHLYFYWYRQILGQKVEFLVSFYNNEISEKSEIFDDQFSVERPDGSNFTLKIRSTKLEDSAMYFCASSVRQNTIYFGEGSWLTVV.

The V gene is TRBV5-4, the J gene TRBJ2-1; TRBD2 might be the D (6 bases). The CDR3 covers 13 residues. Trimming cost V 2 bases and J 3 bases, with 6 bases left between them. Looked up from germline, CDR1 is SGHNT and CDR2 is YYREEE (reference sequence). CDR3 sequence: CASSFGGYNEQFF. Written as DNA, the CDR3 is TGTGCCAGCAGCTTCGGGGGCTACAATGAGCAGTTCTTC.

The chain is built from TRBV5-1 and TRBJ1-1; 8 bases agree with TRBD1. Germline V gives CDR1 SGHRS, CDR2 YFSETQ. J gave up 3 bases and V 4 bases, and 11 bases lay outside the gene matches. The CDR3 covers 16 residues. CDR3 DNA sequence: TGCGCCAGCAGCCCCAACCCGACAGGGGCTGACACTGAAGCTTTCTTT. Protein sequence: CASSPNPTGADTEAFF.

The rearrangement uses TRBV19 and TRBJ2-1; no reliable D call. This CDR3 spans 14 amino acids. Looked up from germline, CDR1 is LNHDA and CDR2 is SQIVND (reference sequence). Trimming stripped 3 bases from V and 3 bases from J, with 9 bases between. The CDR3 DNA reads TGTGCCAGTAGTATTAGGCGGAGCTACAATGAGCAGTTCTTC. Translating it yields CASSIRRSYNEQFF.

Comments on this clone: The same CDR3 can be traced to other DNA sequences in this sample. This chain uses TRBV7-2 with TRBJ2-3; D is uncertain. The CDR3 has 14 residues. The ends were cut back, 1 base at V and 1 base at J, with 6 bases in the middle. The germline CDR1 and CDR2 sequences are SGHTA and FQGNSA. CDR3 sequence (DNA): TGTGCCAGCAGCTTAGTGGCAGGCACAGATACGCAGTATTTT. This sequence encodes CASSLVAGTDTQYF.

This clone was observed a handful of times. This chain links TRBV19 with TRBJ1-4; the D gene is possibly TRBD1 (6 bases). V lost 7 bases, J lost 8 bases, and 14 bases lay in between. There are 13 residues in the CDR3. The germline V gene has CDR1 LNHDA and CDR2 SQIVND (reference sequence). CDR3 nucleotide sequence: TGTGCCAGTACCAGGGGATCGTTAGAAAAACTGTTTTTT. Protein: CASTRGSLEKLFF. The full variable domain, its missing parts supplied by reference TRBV19 and TRBJ1-4, is DGGITQSPKYLFRKEGQNVTLSCEQNLNHDAMYWYRQDPGQGLRLIYYSQIVNDFQKGDIAEGYSVSREKKESFPLTVTSAQKNPTAFYLCASTRGSLEKLFFGSGTQLSVL.

J is TRBJ1-2 and V is TRBV7-8, with D perhaps TRBD1 (5 bases). CDR1 is SGHVS and CDR2 is FQNEAQ in the germline V gene. The ends were cut back, 5 bases at V and 5 bases at J, with 9 bases in the middle. The CDR3 is made up of 12 amino acids. The DNA of the CDR3 is TGTGCCAGCAGCCTACAGGTTTATGGCTACACCTTC. It yields the protein CASSLQVYGYTF.

This clone was detected only once. The chain joins TRBV5-5 to TRBJ1-5; TRBD1 aligns across 9 bases. The CDR3 is made up of 15 amino acids. Germline CDR1 is SGHKS and CDR2 is YYEKEE (reference sequence). V shed 0 bases, J shed 3 bases, and the junction held 1 base outside the gene matches. CDR3 nucleotide sequence: TGTGCCAGCAGCTTGGGGACAGGGGTCAATCAGCCCCAGCATTTT. Translated: CASSLGTGVNQPQHF.

This sequence joins TRBV21-1 and TRBJ2-7; TRBD2 is the table's D call and was not checked against the DNA. TRBV21-1 is recorded as a pseudogene. The CDR3 spans 11 residues. The CDR3 here is CASSSPGEQYF. The CDR3 DNA sequence: TGTGCCAGCAGCAGTCCCGGGGAGCAGTACTTC.

The chain links TRBV11-2 to TRBJ1-5; D not resolved. The CDR3 spans 14 residues. Germline V gene lookup returns CDR1 SGHAT and CDR2 FQNNGV. The V and J ends lost 1 base and 5 bases respectively, with 9 bases between them. CDR3 residues: CASSLGAGDQPQHF. The CDR3 bases are TGTGCCAGCAGCTTAGGGGCGGGCGATCAGCCCCAGCATTTT.